These 21 T cell receptor beta chains were all obtained from the same sample, sequenced in a study of blood T cell repertoires in COVID-19. The assay was immunoSEQ multiplex PCR, and TCRdb's table has in-frame clones only and misses some. Of over 200,000 clones detected, 75% to 90% appear once; the ten largest clones hold under 7%. The sequencing sample was made of peripheral blood. These receptor sequences come from a man aged 55 to 70 who had recovered from COVID-19.

The rearrangement uses TRBV5-4 and TRBJ2-7; TRBD2 matches at 11 bases. The CDR3 has 16 residues. V dropped 2 bases and J dropped 2; count of bases not matched to a gene: 6. From germline, CDR1 is SGHNT and CDR2 YYREEE (reference sequence). CDR3 in DNA: TGTGCCAGCAGCTTTCGGACTAGCGGGTCTACCTACGAGCAGTACTTC. Protein sequence: CASSFRTSGSTYEQYF. Using reference TRBV5-4 and TRBJ2-7 for the parts outside the CDR3, the full variable domain is ETGVTQSPTHLIKTRGQQVTLRCSSQSGHNTVSWYQQALGQGPQFIFQYYREEENGRGNFPPRFSGLQFPNYSSELNVNALELDDSALYLCASSFRTSGSTYEQYFGPGTRLTVT.

The chain links TRBV19 to TRBJ1-2; D gene ambiguous. CDR1 is LNHDA and CDR2 is SQIVND in the germline V gene (reference sequence). The CDR3 has 15 amino acids. Trimming left V 6 bases short and J 8 bases short, with 22 bases between. As DNA, the CDR3 is TGTGCCAGTAGGGCGAGTATTTGGGCTGGAGGGGGCTACACCTTC. As protein: CASRASIWAGGGYTF.

This chain connects TRBV28 to TRBJ2-2, with D tentatively TRBD2 (5 bases). Trimming removed 5 bases at V and 4 bases at J, with 11 bases between. CDR1 MDHEN and CDR2 SYDVKM come from the germline V gene. The CDR3 has 14 amino acids. CDR3 DNA: TGTGCCAGCAGTCTGGGAGCAGGCACCGGGGAGCTGTTTTTT. It codes for CASSLGAGTGELFF.

The V and J genes are TRBV6-6 and TRBJ1-1, with D tentatively TRBD1 (5 bases). Germline CDR1 and CDR2: MNHNY and SVGAGI (reference sequence). This CDR3 spans 13 amino acids. Trimming took 2 bases from V and 10 from J, leaving 14 bases between them. CDR3 residues: CASSYREGLGAFF. As DNA, the CDR3 is TGTGCCAGCAGTTACCGGGAGGGGTTGGGAGCTTTCTTT.

The rearrangement links TRBV5-4 to TRBJ2-1; 10 positions agree with TRBD2. The CDR3 is 16 amino acids. Per germline, CDR1 SGHNT and CDR2 YYREEE (reference sequence). After removal of 2 bases from V and 7 bases from J, the junction contained 9 bases not matched to a gene. The CDR3 DNA reads as TGTGCCAGCAGCTTAGGTAGGGTTAGCGGGAGGAATGAGCAGTTCTTC. Protein product: CASSLGRVSGRNEQFF.

The V and J genes are TRBV7-9 and TRBJ2-7; the match to TRBD2 covers 7 bases. The germline V gene encodes CDR1 SEHNR and CDR2 FQNEAQ (reference sequence). V shed 3 bases and J 6 bases; nucleotides not matched to a gene: 5. The CDR3 consists of 13 residues. The CDR3 loop is CASSFRSGGEQYF. CDR3 bases: TGTGCCAGCAGCTTTCGATCGGGGGGCGAGCAGTACTTC.

The chain is built from TRBV10-3 and TRBJ1-1; the match to TRBD1 covers 9 bases. Germline-derived CDR1 and CDR2 are ENHRY and SYGVKD. The CDR3 extends over 16 amino acids. J was trimmed by 5 bases and V by 4 bases; bases with no gene match: 11. CDR3 DNA sequence: TGTGCCATCAGTGGATCCCCGGGACAGGGAGATACTGAAGCTTTCTTT. It specifies CAISGSPGQGDTEAFF.

J is TRBJ1-5 and V is TRBV19; D not certain. Germline V gives CDR1 LNHDA, CDR2 SQIVND (reference sequence). The CDR3 has 15 residues. The V and J ends lost 4 bases and 0 bases respectively, with 10 bases between them. CDR3 nucleotide sequence: TGTGCCAGTAGTACGCCCGCGTTTAGCAATCAGCCCCAGCATTTT. It translates to CASSTPAFSNQPQHF. The full variable domain, its missing parts supplied by reference TRBV19 and TRBJ1-5, is DGGITQSPKYLFRKEGQNVTLSCEQNLNHDAMYWYRQDPGQGLRLIYYSQIVNDFQKGDIAEGYSVSREKKESFPLTVTSAQKNPTAFYLCASSTPAFSNQPQHFGDGTRLSIL.

The gene calls are TRBV6-6 and TRBJ2-7, with a tentative D call TRBD1 (6 bases). Trimming took 5 bases from V and 2 from J, leaving 10 bases between them. CDR1 is MNHNY and CDR2 is SVGAGI in the germline V gene (reference sequence). This CDR3 is built from 13 residues. The CDR3 region is CASSTGTTYEQYF. DNA of the CDR3: TGTGCCAGCAGTACGGGGACAACCTACGAGCAGTACTTC.

This chain uses TRBV5-1 with TRBJ1-1; D is ambiguous. Germline V gives CDR1 SGHRS, CDR2 YFSETQ. V gave up 4 bases and J gave up 2 bases, with 12 bases separating them. The CDR3 loop spans 14 amino acids. The DNA of the CDR3 is TGCGCCAGCAGCGGGAGGTTGGGAAACACTGAAGCTTTCTTT. This translates into CASSGRLGNTEAFF.

This clone has just a few counts. The rearrangement joins TRBV6-5 to TRBJ1-3; 12 positions match TRBD1. After removal of 4 bases from V and 4 bases from J, the junction contained 2 bases not matched to a gene. CDR1 and CDR2 from the germline V gene are MNHEY and SVGAGI. The CDR3 extends over 15 amino acids. CDR3 DNA sequence: TGTGCCAGCAGTTCCGGGACAGGGGGCGGAAACACCATATATTTT. As protein: CASSSGTGGGNTIYF.

The rearrangement uses TRBV7-3 and TRBJ2-1, with TRBD2 matching 7 bases. The V gene's germline CDR1 is SGHTA and CDR2 FQGTGA. The J segment lost 5 bases and the V segment lost 6 bases, leaving 13 bases of the junction unmatched. This CDR3 spans 16 amino acids. CDR3 in amino acids: CASSIKREVGDNEQFF. DNA for the CDR3: TGTGCCAGCAGTATAAAACGGGAGGTTGGAGACAATGAGCAGTTCTTC.

The CDR3 protein is CASSLGSGGVGTQYF. The CDR3 DNA follows: TGTGCCAGCAGCCTGGGTAGCGGTGGTGTAGGGACCCAGTACTTC. The chain employs TRBV6-2 or TRBV6-3 and TRBJ2-5, with a weak D call TRBD2 (6 bases). The length of the CDR3 is 15 residues. V dropped 6 bases and J dropped 7 bases, with 21 bases sitting between them. The germline CDR1 and CDR2 sequences are MNHEY and SVGEGT.

The rearrangement links TRBV7-2 to TRBJ1-6, with unresolved D. The ends were cut back, 0 bases at V and 9 bases at J, with 9 bases in the middle. This CDR3 spans 14 amino acids. Germline assignment: CDR1 SGHTA and CDR2 FQGNSA. In DNA, the CDR3 is TGTGCCAGCAGCTTAGCCGGAGAGAGTTCACCCCTCCACTTT. Translating it yields CASSLAGESSPLHF.

This chain joins TRBV9 and TRBJ2-1, with TRBD2 matching over 8 bases. Per the germline V gene, CDR1 is SGDLS and CDR2 is YYNGEE. The CDR3 is 18 residues long. V lost 0 bases, J lost 2 bases, and 10 bases stayed unmatched. DNA for the CDR3: TGTGCCAGCAGCGTAGGGTTGGGAACTAGCGGAGCCTACAATGAGCAGTTCTTC. Its translation: CASSVGLGTSGAYNEQFF.

CDR3 coding DNA: TGTGCCAGCAGGTCGCGGGGTGCGGGAAACACCATATATTTT. Its translation: CASRSRGAGNTIYF. The chain employs TRBV7-2 and TRBJ1-3; D call uncertain. CDR3 size: 14 residues. V gave up 6 bases and J gave up 4 bases, with 13 bases separating them. Germline V gene data show CDR1 as SGHTA and CDR2 as FQGNSA.

This chain joins TRBV7-9 and TRBJ1-1; the D gene is possibly TRBD1 (6 bases). The CDR3 runs to 13 residues. Germline-derived CDR1 and CDR2 are SEHNR and FQNEAQ (reference sequence). The ends were cut back, 5 bases at V and 7 bases at J, with 14 bases in the middle. The CDR3: CASSLAQGFEAFF. The CDR3 DNA sequence: TGTGCCAGCAGCCTTGCACAGGGTTTTGAAGCTTTCTTT. Filled out from reference TRBV7-9 and TRBJ1-1, the complete variable domain reads DTGVSQNPRHKITKRGQNVTFRCDPISEHNRLYWYRQTLGQGPEFLTYFQNEAQLEKSRLLSDRFSAERPKGSFSTLEIQRTEQGDSAMYLCASSLAQGFEAFFGQGTRLTVV.

The DNA of the CDR3 is TGTGCCAGCAGTTTAGGTTCGAGTGGCTATGGCTACACCTTC. It yields the protein CASSLGSSGYGYTF. The chain carries TRBV28 and TRBJ1-2; D is unclear. This CDR3 comprises 14 residues. The V end lost 2 bases, the J end lost 4 bases, and 11 bases lay between the germline ends. Germline values: CDR1 MDHEN, CDR2 SYDVKM.

CDR3 in amino acids: CASSLRGEKLFF. The DNA for the CDR3 is TGTGCCAGCAGTCTCCGGGGTGAAAAACTGTTTTTT. This chain joins TRBV28 and TRBJ1-4, with D uncertain. The CDR3 covers 12 residues. Germline V gene sequence: CDR1 MDHEN, CDR2 SYDVKM. Trimming left V 5 bases short and J 7 bases short, with 8 bases between.

The chain joins TRBV5-6 to TRBJ2-7; 8 bases line up with TRBD1. V lost 0 bases and J lost 5; bases outside the gene matches: 4. CDR1 and CDR2 from the germline V gene are SGHDT and YYEEEE. CDR3 length equals 14 residues. CDR3: CASSLGQGANEQYF. CDR3 nucleotide sequence: TGTGCCAGCAGCTTGGGGCAGGGGGCGAACGAGCAGTACTTC.

The chain carries TRBV3-1 (or the pseudogene TRBV3-2) and TRBJ1-2; 9 bases match TRBD1. This CDR3 is 14 amino acids long. Looked up from germline, CDR1 is LGHDT and CDR2 is YNNKEL (reference sequence). The junction had 6 bases not matched to a gene; V was cut back by 6 bases and J by 4 bases. The CDR3 here is CASSRQGEAYGYTF. The CDR3 coding sequence is TGTGCCAGCAGTCGACAGGGGGAGGCCTATGGCTACACCTTC.